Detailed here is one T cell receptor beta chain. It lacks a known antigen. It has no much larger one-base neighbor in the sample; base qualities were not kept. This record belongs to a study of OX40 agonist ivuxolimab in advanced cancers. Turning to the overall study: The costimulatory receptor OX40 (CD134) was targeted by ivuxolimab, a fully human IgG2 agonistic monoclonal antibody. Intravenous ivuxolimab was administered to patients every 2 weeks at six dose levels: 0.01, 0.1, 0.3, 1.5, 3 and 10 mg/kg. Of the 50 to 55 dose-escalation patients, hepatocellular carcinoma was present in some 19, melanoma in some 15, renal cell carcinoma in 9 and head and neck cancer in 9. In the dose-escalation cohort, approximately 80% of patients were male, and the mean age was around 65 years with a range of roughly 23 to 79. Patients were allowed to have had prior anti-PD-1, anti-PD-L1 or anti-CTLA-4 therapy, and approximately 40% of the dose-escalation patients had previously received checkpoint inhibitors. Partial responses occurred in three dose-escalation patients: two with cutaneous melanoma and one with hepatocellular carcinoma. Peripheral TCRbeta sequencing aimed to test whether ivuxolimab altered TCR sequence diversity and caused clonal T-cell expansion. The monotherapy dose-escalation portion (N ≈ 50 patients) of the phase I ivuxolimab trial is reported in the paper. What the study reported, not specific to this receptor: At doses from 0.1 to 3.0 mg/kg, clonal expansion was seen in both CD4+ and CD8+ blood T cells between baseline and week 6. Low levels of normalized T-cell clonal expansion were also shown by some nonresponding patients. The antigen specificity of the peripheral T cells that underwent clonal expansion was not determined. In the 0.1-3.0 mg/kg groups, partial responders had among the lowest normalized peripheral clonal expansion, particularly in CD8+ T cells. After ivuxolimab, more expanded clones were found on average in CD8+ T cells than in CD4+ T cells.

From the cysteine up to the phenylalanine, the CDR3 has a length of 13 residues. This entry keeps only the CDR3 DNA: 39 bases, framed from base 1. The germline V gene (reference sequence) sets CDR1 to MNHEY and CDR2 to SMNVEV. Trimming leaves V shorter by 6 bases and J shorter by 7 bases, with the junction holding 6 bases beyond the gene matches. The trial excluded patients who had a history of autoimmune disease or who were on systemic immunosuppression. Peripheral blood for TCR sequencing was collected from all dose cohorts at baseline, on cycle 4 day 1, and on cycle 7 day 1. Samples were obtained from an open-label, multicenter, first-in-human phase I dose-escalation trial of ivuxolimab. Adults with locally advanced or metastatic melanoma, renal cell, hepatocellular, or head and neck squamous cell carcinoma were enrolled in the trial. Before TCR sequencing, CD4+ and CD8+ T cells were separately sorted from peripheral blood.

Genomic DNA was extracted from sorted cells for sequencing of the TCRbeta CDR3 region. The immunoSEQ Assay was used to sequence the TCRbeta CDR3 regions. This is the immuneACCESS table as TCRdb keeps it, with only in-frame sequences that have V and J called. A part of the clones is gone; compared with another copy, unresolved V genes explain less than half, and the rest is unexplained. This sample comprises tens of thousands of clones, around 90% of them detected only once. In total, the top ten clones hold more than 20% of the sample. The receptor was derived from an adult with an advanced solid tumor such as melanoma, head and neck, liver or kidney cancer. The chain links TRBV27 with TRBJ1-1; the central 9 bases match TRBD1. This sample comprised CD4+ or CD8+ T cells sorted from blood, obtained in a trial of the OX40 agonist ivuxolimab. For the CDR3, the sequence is CASRDRGFLEAFF. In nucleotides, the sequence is TGTGCCAGCAGGGACAGGGGTTTCCTTGAAGCTTTCTTT.